This TCR beta chain came from a study of cytomegalovirus exposure and HLA in healthy donors. Points from the study as a whole: Information on immune exposure was restricted to one variable (CMV serostatus).

Details on this clone: The target antigen is unknown.

Primers: 60 Vbeta forward and 13 Jbeta reverse. TCRdb's copy holds only in-frame clones and misses some; the assay was immunoSEQ multiplex PCR. The sample yields roughly 180,000 clones, around 75% seen once. The germline gives CDR1 MNHEY, CDR2 SVGAGI. The CDR3 loop spans 11 amino acids. The J segment lost 11 bases and the V segment lost 5 bases, leaving 6 bases of the junction unmatched. The sequence was obtained from a male donor in good health and CMV-seronegative. Sequencing was done on a sample of PBMCs. The chain links TRBV6-5 to TRBJ2-7, with TRBD1 matching over 7 bases. CDR3 DNA sequence: TGTGCCAGCAGTGACCGGGACAGTAAGTACTTC. Translated: CASSDRDSKYF.